A single sample is the source of the 13 T cell receptor beta chains below, sequenced in a study of human T cells and chemical hapten exposure. Specified time point: healthy volunteer bleed at 2 weeks. RNA extraction used unfractionated whole blood as the source of total RNA. TCRdb re-called the RACE reads with MiXCR, one entry per CDR3 protein. The sample consists of roughly 49,000 distinct CDR3 sequences, about 3.9% of them appearing once. Sequenced material: whole blood. The receptors stem from a female donor in good health. Some clones in this sample may be carry-over from other donors' samples.

This clonotype was recorded many times. The chain recombines TRBV3-1 with TRBJ2-3; D gene uncertain. V was clipped by 2 bases and J by 4 bases, with 4 bases between them. The length of the CDR3 is 12 residues. The germline V gene has CDR1 LGHDT and CDR2 YNNKEL (reference sequence). The chain's CDR3 is CASSQRADTQYF. The CDR3 nucleotides read TGTGCCAGCAGCCAAAGGGCAGATACGCAGTATTTT.

A word on this clonotype: A much bigger clone sits one base away, suggesting this may be a read error. The chain is built from TRBV20-1 and TRBJ1-2, with a possible D match to TRBD1 (6 bases). The CDR3 is made up of 12 amino acids. Germline loops: CDR1 DFQATT, CDR2 SNEGSKA (reference sequence). DNA for the CDR3: TGCAGTGCTCCGACAGGTTCCTATGGCGACACCTTC. Translation: CSAPTGSYGDTF.

This clonotype was found many times. V gene TRBV7-9 combines with J gene TRBJ2-4; D tentatively reads TRBD1 or TRBD2 (5 bases each). The CDR3 is made up of 14 amino acids. CDR1 and CDR2 from the germline V gene are SEHNR and FQNEAQ (reference sequence). Trimming cost V 4 bases and J 13 bases, with 20 bases left between them. In nucleotides, the CDR3 is TGTGCCAGCAGCTCCCCTTGGGACGAAACTAAGCAGTACTTC. This sequence encodes CASSSPWDETKQYF.

This clonotype was seen only a few times. V usage is TRBV6-5 and J usage is TRBJ1-3; tentative D call: TRBD1 (6 bases). The germline V gene encodes CDR1 MNHEY and CDR2 SVGAGI. The CDR3 has 15 amino acids. V lost 0 bases to trimming and J lost 4 bases, with 10 bases between them. CDR3 residues: CASSYSSGAGNTIYF. The CDR3 DNA reads TGTGCCAGCAGTTACTCCTCAGGGGCCGGAAACACCATATATTTT.

This clonotype was counted many times. The chain links TRBV20-1 to TRBJ1-1; 10 bases align to TRBD1. Germline CDR1 is DFQATT and CDR2 is SNEGSKA (reference sequence). V dropped 3 bases and J dropped 7; count of bases not matched to a gene: 11. The length of the CDR3 is 15 residues. The CDR3 DNA sequence: TGCAGTGCTAGTCAGCTGACAGGGGGCTATGGTGAAGCTTTCTTT. Protein product: CSASQLTGGYGEAFF.

This clonotype was detected many times. The CDR3 loop is CASSYSGRGLAQETQYF. The CDR3 bases are TGTGCCAGCAGTTACTCGGGTCGGGGGTTGGCCCAAGAGACCCAGTACTTC. The chain recombines TRBV6-5 with TRBJ2-5; D is possibly TRBD2 (6 bases). V was clipped by 0 bases and J by 1 base, with 15 bases between them. In germline, CDR1 is MNHEY, CDR2 SVGAGI. The CDR3 has 17 residues.

This clonotype was recorded many times. The chain uses TRBV7-9 and TRBJ1-1, with D uncertain. The CDR3 sequence is 13 residues long. The V and J ends lost 2 bases and 7 bases respectively, with 11 bases between them. The germline CDR1 and CDR2 sequences are SEHNR and FQNEAQ (reference sequence). CDR3 loop: CASSLRADLEAFF. The DNA of the CDR3 is TGTGCCAGCAGCTTACGGGCTGACCTTGAAGCTTTCTTT.

This clonotype was seen at least ten times. The V and J genes are TRBV6-2 or TRBV6-3 and TRBJ2-5, with D perhaps matching TRBD2 (5 bases). V lost 7 bases, J lost 5 bases, and 14 bases lay in between. Germline values: CDR1 MNHEY, CDR2 SVGEGT. The CDR3 sequence is 13 residues long. Written as DNA, the CDR3 is TGTGCCAGCATGGACGGGGTAGGCGAGACCCAGTACTTC. Translated, it gives CASMDGVGETQYF.

There are a few counts of this clonotype. J is TRBJ1-3 and V is TRBV4-2; D not certain. Germline lookup yields CDR1 LGHNA and CDR2 YNFKEQ. V was clipped by 4 bases and J by 4 bases, with 17 bases between them. This CDR3 contains 16 residues. CDR3 sequence reads: CASSPHDSTPGNTIYF. DNA of the CDR3: TGTGCCAGCAGCCCCCACGACTCGACACCCGGAAACACCATATATTTT.

This chain uses TRBV23-1 with TRBJ2-4; no clear D gene. TRBV23-1 counts as an open reading frame of uncertain function. The CDR3 is 14 residues long. Trimming shortened V by 7 bases and J by 1 base, and 11 bases separated the two germline ends. The DNA of the CDR3 is TGCGCCAGCACCCAAGGCCTCGCCAAAAACATTCAGTACTTC. Translating it yields CASTQGLAKNIQYF.

This clonotype has a count of ten or more. The rearrangement joins TRBV4-3 to TRBJ2-3, with no clear D. The germline gives CDR1 LGHNA, CDR2 YSLEER. CDR3 size: 16 residues. V was clipped by 1 base and J by 2 bases, with 13 bases between them. CDR3 sequence: CASSQGSTTNTDTQYF. The CDR3 region has the DNA TGCGCCAGCAGCCAAGGAAGTACCACCAACACAGATACGCAGTATTTT.

This clonotype was counted only a few times. Possible read error: a much larger clone is one base away. The rearrangement uses TRBV5-5 and TRBJ1-5; the D is unclear. The length of the CDR3 is 13 residues. Per germline, CDR1 SGHKS and CDR2 YYEKEE (reference sequence). CDR3: CASSLLDNQPQNF. The CDR3 bases are TGTGCCAGCAGCTTGTTAGACAATCAGCCCCAGAATTTT.

This clonotype was observed many times. The rearrangement joins TRBV29-1 to TRBJ2-5, with D maybe TRBD2 (7 bases). Germline lookup yields CDR1 SQVTM and CDR2 ANQGSEA. The CDR3 loop spans 14 amino acids. The V gene lost 6 bases and the J gene lost 5 bases, with 19 bases spanning the gap. The DNA for the CDR3 is TGCAGCGTGCCCCCGAGGGGGGGGGGGGAGACCCAGTACTTC. Residues: CSVPPRGGGETQYF.